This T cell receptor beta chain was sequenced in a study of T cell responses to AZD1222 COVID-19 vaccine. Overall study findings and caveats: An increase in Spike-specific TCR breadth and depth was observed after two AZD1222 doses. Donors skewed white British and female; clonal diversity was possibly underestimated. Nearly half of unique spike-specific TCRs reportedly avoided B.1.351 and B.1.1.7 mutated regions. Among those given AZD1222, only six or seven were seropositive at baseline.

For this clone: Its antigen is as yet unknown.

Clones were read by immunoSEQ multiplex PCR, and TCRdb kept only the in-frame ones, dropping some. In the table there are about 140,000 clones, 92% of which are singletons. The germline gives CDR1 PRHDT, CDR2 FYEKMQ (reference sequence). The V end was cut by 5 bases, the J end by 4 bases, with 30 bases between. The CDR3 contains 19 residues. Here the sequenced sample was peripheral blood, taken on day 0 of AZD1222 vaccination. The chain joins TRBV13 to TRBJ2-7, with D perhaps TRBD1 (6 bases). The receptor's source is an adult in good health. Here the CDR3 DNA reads TGTGCCAGCAGCACGAACAGGGACCCGACTCCCGCGACAAATTACGAGCAGTACTTC. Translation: CASSTNRDPTPATNYEQYF.